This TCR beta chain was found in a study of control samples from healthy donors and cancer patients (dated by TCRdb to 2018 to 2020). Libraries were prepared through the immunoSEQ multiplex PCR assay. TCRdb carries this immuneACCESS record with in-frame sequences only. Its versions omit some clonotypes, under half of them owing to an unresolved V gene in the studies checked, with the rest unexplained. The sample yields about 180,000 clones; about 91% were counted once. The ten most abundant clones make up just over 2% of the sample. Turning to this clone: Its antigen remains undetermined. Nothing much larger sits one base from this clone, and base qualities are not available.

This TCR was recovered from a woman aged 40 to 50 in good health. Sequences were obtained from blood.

The CDR3 protein: CASSLAPNSYEQYF. The DNA sequence is given as TGTGCCAGCAGCTTAGCCCCTAACTCCTACGAGCAGTACTTC. The rearrangement combines TRBV7-9 with TRBJ2-7, with an unclear D gene assignment. The germline ends are 6 bases apart after V is trimmed by 0 bases and J by 0 bases. CDR1 and CDR2 were assigned from the germline V gene (reference sequence) as SEHNR and FQNEAQ. The CDR3 starts with the cysteine, ends with the phenylalanine, and has 14 residues. Only the CDR3 DNA is retained, 42 bases long and in frame from the first base.